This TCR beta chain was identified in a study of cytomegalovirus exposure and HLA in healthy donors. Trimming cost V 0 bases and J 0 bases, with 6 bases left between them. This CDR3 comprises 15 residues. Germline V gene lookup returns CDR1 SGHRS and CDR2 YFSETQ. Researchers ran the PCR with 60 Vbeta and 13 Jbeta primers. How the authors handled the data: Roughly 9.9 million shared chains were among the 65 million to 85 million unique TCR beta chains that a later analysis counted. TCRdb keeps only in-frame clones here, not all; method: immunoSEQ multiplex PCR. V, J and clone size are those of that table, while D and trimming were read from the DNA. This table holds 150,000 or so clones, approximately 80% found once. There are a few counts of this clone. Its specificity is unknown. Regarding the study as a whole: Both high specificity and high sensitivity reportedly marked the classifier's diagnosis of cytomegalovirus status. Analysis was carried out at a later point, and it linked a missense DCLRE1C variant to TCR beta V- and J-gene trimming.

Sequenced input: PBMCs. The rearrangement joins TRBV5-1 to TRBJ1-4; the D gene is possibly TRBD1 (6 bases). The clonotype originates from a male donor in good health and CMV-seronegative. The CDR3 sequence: CASSLGTATNEKLFF. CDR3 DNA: TGCGCCAGCAGCTTGGGGACAGCAACTAATGAAAAACTGTTTTTT.